The TCR beta chain under discussion was sequenced for a study of T-cell memory formation after mild COVID-19. Per the germline V gene, CDR1 is MNHEY and CDR2 is SMNVEV (reference sequence). The CDR3 spans 14 residues. The V and J ends lost 9 bases and 7 bases, in that order; junction bases with no gene match: 13. TCRdb re-called the 5' RACE reads through MiXCR, storing one row per CDR3 protein. The data contain 110,000 or so distinct CDR3 sequences, about a fifth of them singletons. The study, taken as a whole, reports: A subset of responding clones appeared in pre-infection memory, suggesting cross-reactive memory joined. Whether second-wave clones peaking at day 37 were SARS-CoV-2 specific went unconfirmed. Mainly CM and EM harbored the contracting CD4+ clones; mainly EMRA harbored the CD8+ ones. CD4+ bias marked clones expanding day 15 to 37, unlike balanced contracting clones.

For this clonotype: The antigen is unknown.

The specimen was PBMCs or a T cell subset sorted from them (not recorded which). The receptor was derived from a man aged 18 to 30 who had mild COVID-19 (a few samples of this study predate the infection). Cell type and time point are not known. The chain uses TRBV27 and TRBJ2-7; 9 nucleotides align to TRBD1. Here the CDR3 reads CARRVGQGLQEQYF. The CDR3 nucleotides read TGTGCCAGGAGAGTGGGACAGGGTCTCCAAGAGCAGTACTTC.